This T cell receptor (beta chain) was obtained from a study of CXCR3-negative and CXCR3-positive naive CD8 T cells. Study-level findings and limits: The study found comparably high diversity in both naive subsets and much lower diversity in memory CD8+ cells. Naive cells used TRBV-TRBJ genes in much the same way whether CXCR3-negative or CXCR3-positive; memory cells did not. CXCR3 levels fell partly with cryopreservation; most assays relied on fresh PBMCs. TRB CDR3s were more hydrophobic in CXCR3-positive than in CXCR3-negative naive cells.

The libraries of TRB cDNA were prepared using 5' RACE with UMI labels. From its re-call of the 5' RACE reads, TCRdb lists each CDR3 protein once, without DNA. The sample totals some 140,000 distinct CDR3 sequences. About this clonotype: Its antigen remains unidentified.

The germline CDR1 and CDR2 sequences are DFQATT and SNEGSKA (reference sequence). CDR3 length: 14 residues. The sequence was collected from a human donor in good health. Some clones in this sample may be carry-over from other donors' samples. Sequenced input: naive CXCR3+ CD8+ T cells from blood. Subset denoted: CD45RO-CCR7+CD27+CD95- naive CD8+ T cells expressing CXCR3 (TNR3+). V usage is TRBV20-1 and J usage is TRBJ2-1; the D gene TCRdb calls, TRBD2, cannot be checked with no DNA. The CDR3 sequence: CSASGLAAYNEQFF.